The following is a T cell receptor beta chain sequence with its context. Its antigen is currently unknown. The data derive from a study of T cells after yellow fever vaccination. Study-level information: Those fractions that held only low numbers of cells were prepared using the SMART-Seq v4 Ultra Low Input RNA kit. General study findings and limits: The CD4 and CD8 compartments had a small share of their clonotypes in common. Weaker in magnitude, the secondary response showed a faster peak on day 5 versus 15.

The V segment lost 6 bases and the J segment 5 bases; nucleotides outside the gene matches: 10. This CDR3 spans 14 amino acids. Germline V gene lookup returns CDR1 DFQATT and CDR2 SNEGSKA (reference sequence). Generation of TCR cDNA used 5'RACE template switching (which added a universal primer site and UMIs). TCRdb fed the 5' RACE reads into MiXCR, producing one record per CDR3 protein. Among about 220,000 distinct CDR3 sequences, 3.2% were seen once, and the ten largest hold around 3%. This TCR came from a man between 18 and 29 years old who received the YFV17D yellow fever vaccine. The V gene is TRBV20-1, the J gene TRBJ2-5; 9 nucleotides agree with TRBD2. The sample here was CD4+ T cells sorted from PBMCs, taken 10 days after the yellow fever booster vaccination. DNA for the CDR3: TGCAGTGCCCGCCGGGCGGGGGGGCGTGAGACCCAGTACTTC. It encodes CSARRAGGRETQYF.